These 7 T cell receptor beta chains share one sample of origin, sequenced in a study of PD-1 blockade in classical Hodgkin lymphoma. Time point denoted: cycle 4 day 1 (C4D1), after six to seven weeks of nivolumab. With no exception, relapse followed autologous stem cell transplantation in all patients, and brentuximab vedotin exposure varied. Here immunoSEQ multiplex PCR was the method, and the copy in TCRdb shows in-frame clones only, minus some. The table has about 7,000 clones, 76% seen once. The sample here was peripheral blood mononuclear cells (PBMCs), taken before the fourth cycle of nivolumab. The receptors originated from a human donor with classical Hodgkin lymphoma.

The sample holds one count of this clone. The chain is built from TRBV28 and TRBJ2-7; 8 bases fit TRBD1. Trimming at V came to 7 bases and at J to 5 bases, leaving 16 bases not matched to a gene. Germline CDR1 and CDR2: MDHEN and SYDVKM. The CDR3 is 16 residues long. CDR3 nucleotides: TGTGCCAGCATCTCTTTCGGACAGGGAACGATAAACGAGCAGTACTTC. Its translation: CASISFGQGTINEQYF.

This clone turned up a few times. This sequence joins TRBV2 and TRBJ2-7, with D possibly TRBD2 on 5 matching bases. Between the trimmed V and J ends, which lost 6 bases and 4 bases, there was a span of 10 bases. This CDR3 has 12 residues. Germline V lookup: CDR1 SNHLY, CDR2 FYNNEI. The CDR3 reads CASRDGNYEQYF. DNA for the CDR3: TGTGCCAGCAGGGACGGGAATTACGAGCAGTACTTC.

The chain has TRBV28 and TRBJ2-6; D call uncertain. The V end was cut by 4 bases, the J end by 0 bases, with 7 bases between. Germline CDR1 MDHEN, CDR2 SYDVKM. The CDR3 has 15 residues. The CDR3 loop is CASSSPSSGANVLTF. The CDR3 DNA follows: TGTGCCAGCAGTTCACCTTCCTCTGGGGCCAACGTCCTGACTTTC.

V and J are TRBV5-6 and TRBJ1-2; 7 positions match TRBD1. Germline CDR1 and CDR2: SGHDT and YYEEEE. The V segment lost 4 bases and the J segment 4 bases; nucleotides outside the gene matches: 13. The CDR3 runs 16 residues. The CDR3 DNA sequence: TGTGCCAGCAGCCCATTACGGCAGGGGGGCATCTATGGCTACACCTTC. It translates to CASSPLRQGGIYGYTF.

The genes are TRBV28 and TRBJ1-4; no reliable D call. This CDR3 has 16 amino acids. Trimming left V 7 bases short and J 4 bases short, with 19 bases between. CDR1 is MDHEN and CDR2 is SYDVKM in the germline V gene. Here the CDR3 DNA reads TGTGCCAGCACCTGGAGGGCGGGCCGACGTAATGAAAAACTGTTTTTT. It is translated as CASTWRAGRRNEKLFF.

The chain couples TRBV7-2 to TRBJ1-1, with no clear D. The V end lost 7 bases, the J end lost 1 base, and 13 bases lay between the germline ends. Germline CDR1 is SGHTA and CDR2 is FQGNSA. This CDR3 is 14 amino acids long. CDR3 in amino acids: CASTRGGSNTEAFF. DNA for the CDR3: TGTGCCAGCACGCGAGGAGGGTCGAACACTGAAGCTTTCTTT.

The chain recombines TRBV5-1 with TRBJ1-2; D might be TRBD1 (6 bases). The CDR3 is 15 amino acids. The V and J ends lost 3 bases and 0 bases respectively, with 12 bases between them. From germline, CDR1 is SGHRS and CDR2 YFSETQ. CDR3 protein: CASSSAGATNYGYTF. The CDR3 nucleotides are TGCGCCAGCAGCTCGGCGGGGGCCACTAACTATGGCTACACCTTC.